The 7 T cell receptor beta chains presented below share a single source sample, sequenced in a study of blood T cell repertoires in COVID-19. TCRdb keeps only in-frame clones here, not all; method: immunoSEQ multiplex PCR. The sample shows around 100,000 clones, over 80% of them seen only once. Sequencing used peripheral blood. Every receptor here comes from a man aged 50 or older with active or convalescent COVID-19.

This clone occurred once. In DNA form, the CDR3 reads TGTGCCTGGAGTGTGGGGGGTGAAGCTTTCTTT. Translation gives CAWSVGGEAFF. The genes are TRBV30 and TRBJ1-1; tentative D call: TRBD1 (5 bases). CDR1 GTSNPN and CDR2 SVGIG come from the germline V gene (reference sequence). V lost 0 bases, J lost 7 bases, and 6 bases lay in between. The CDR3 is made up of 11 amino acids.

The V gene is TRBV11-3, the J gene TRBJ2-7; 14 positions match TRBD2. Germline-derived CDR1 and CDR2 are SGHNT and YENEEA. This CDR3 has 15 residues. Trimming took 5 bases from V and 7 from J; bases not matched to a gene: 7. The CDR3 DNA sequence: TGTGCCAGCAGCGCCGGGACTAGCGGGAGTAGGGAGCAGTACTTC. Translated: CASSAGTSGSREQYF.

This chain uses TRBV7-9 with TRBJ2-5; tentative D call: TRBD2 (5 bases). Trimming shortened V by 5 bases and J by 2 bases, and 18 bases separated the two germline ends. Germline CDR1 is SEHNR and CDR2 is FQNEAQ (reference sequence). The CDR3 is made up of 16 amino acids. Here the CDR3 reads CASSRPRFGRQETQYF. Written as DNA, the CDR3 is TGTGCCAGCAGCCGCCCGAGATTTGGGAGACAAGAGACCCAGTACTTC.

This clone has a handful of counts. The rearrangement uses TRBV18 and TRBJ1-1, with TRBD1 identical over 7 bases. The CDR3 has 13 residues. Trimming cost V 4 bases and J 3 bases; bases outside gene matches: 2. The germline gives CDR1 KGHSH, CDR2 LQKENI. CDR3 DNA sequence: TGTGCCAGCTCACGGGACAGCTACACTGAAGCTTTCTTT. It specifies CASSRDSYTEAFF.

The chain employs TRBV24-1 and TRBJ1-2, with 7 bases identical to TRBD1. The CDR3 totals 13 residues. The J segment lost 8 bases and the V segment lost 4 bases, leaving 6 bases of the junction unmatched. The germline V gene encodes CDR1 KGHDR and CDR2 SFDVKD. CDR3 nucleotide sequence: TGTGCCACCAGTGACGACAGGGATGTCGGCTACACCTTC. This codes for CATSDDRDVGYTF.

This clone has just one count. V is TRBV5-1 and J is TRBJ2-2, with D maybe TRBD1 (5 bases). Trimming removed 0 bases at V and 1 base at J, with 7 bases between. CDR1 is SGHRS and CDR2 is YFSETQ in the germline V gene. CDR3 length: 15 amino acids. The CDR3 bases are TGCGCCAGCAGCTTGGTTACAGGGAACACCGGGGAGCTGTTTTTT. It codes for CASSLVTGNTGELFF. Full variable domain (outside the CDR3, taken from reference TRBV5-1 and TRBJ2-2): KAGVTQTPRYLIKTRGQQVTLSCSPISGHRSVSWYQQTPGQGLQFLFEYFSETQRNKGNFPGRFSGRQFSNSRSEMNVSTLELGDSALYLCASSLVTGNTGELFFGEGSRLTVL.

V gene TRBV28 combines with J gene TRBJ1-5; D gene uncertain. The germline CDR1 and CDR2 sequences are MDHEN and SYDVKM. The CDR3 totals 12 residues. Trimming took 5 bases from V and 6 from J, leaving 8 bases between them. The CDR3 bases are TGTGCCAGCAGTACAACCACTCAGCCCCAGCATTTT. This translates into CASSTTTQPQHF.